These 9 T cell receptor beta chains share one sample of origin, sequenced in a study of shared clonotypes between healthy human individuals. Sequencing was performed with immunoSEQ multiplex PCR; in TCRdb, only in-frame clones are kept and a portion is missing. The sample contains millions of clones, 85% to 95% of which appear only once. Sequencing was done on a sample of naive CD4+ T cells sorted from blood. Documented subset: CD45RA+ positively selected. These receptors were taken from a man aged 18 to 35 in good health.

This clone was counted a single time. The rearrangement joins TRBV10-3 to TRBJ1-2, with D perhaps matching TRBD1 (5 bases). This CDR3 is 16 amino acids long. V dropped 7 bases and J dropped 7 bases, with 25 bases sitting between them. The germline V gene has CDR1 ENHRY and CDR2 SYGVKD. This chain's CDR3 is CAITEGPGLATGGYTF. In DNA, the CDR3 is TGTGCCATCACCGAGGGGCCGGGATTGGCGACGGGTGGCTACACCTTC.

The CDR3 sequence is CASSFISETQYF. The CDR3 DNA follows: TGCGCCAGCAGCTTTATTTCGGAGACCCAGTACTTC. This chain joins TRBV5-1 and TRBJ2-5; D remains ambiguous. Germline values: CDR1 SGHRS, CDR2 YFSETQ. The CDR3 consists of 12 residues. The germline V and J ends were trimmed by 2 bases and 5 bases, with 7 bases remaining between them.

This sequence joins TRBV9 and TRBJ2-3; 7 nucleotides match TRBD2. Germline V CDR1 and CDR2: SGDLS, YYNGEE. This CDR3 comprises 16 residues. The trim removed 4 bases at V and 3 bases at J, leaving 11 bases unmatched. The CDR3 is CASSPRLAIVTDTQYF. For the CDR3, the DNA is TGTGCCAGCAGCCCCCGACTAGCCATAGTAACAGATACGCAGTATTTT.

The rearrangement joins TRBV7-9 to TRBJ1-5; D gene unclear. The V end lost 5 bases, the J end lost 2 bases, and 13 bases lay between the germline ends. The CDR3 contains 15 residues. Germline CDR1 reads SEHNR; CDR2 reads FQNEAQ (reference sequence). This chain's CDR3 is CASSPGPEGNQPQHF. DNA for the CDR3: TGTGCCAGCAGCCCCGGGCCAGAGGGCAATCAGCCCCAGCATTTT.

As concerns this clone: Different DNA sequences within this sample yield the same CDR3. The chain employs TRBV30 and TRBJ2-5; D is unresolved. The V end lost 5 bases, the J end lost 5 bases, and 6 bases lay between the germline ends. Germline-derived CDR1 and CDR2 are GTSNPN and SVGIG (reference sequence). The CDR3 is 10 amino acids. Here the CDR3 DNA reads TGTGCCTGGGGACGGGAGACCCAGTACTTC. This gives the protein CAWGRETQYF.

The rearrangement links TRBV9 to TRBJ2-5; no reliable D call. Deletions cut 0 bases from V and 1 base from J, with 10 bases between. The CDR3 is 15 residues long. CDR1 and CDR2 from the germline V gene are SGDLS and YYNGEE. CDR3 residues: CASSVGTISQETQYF. The CDR3 DNA reads as TGTGCCAGCAGCGTAGGTACTATCTCCCAAGAGACCCAGTACTTC.

The chain uses TRBV5-1 and TRBJ1-2; tentatively, D is TRBD1 (5 bases). Germline CDR1 reads SGHRS; CDR2 reads YFSETQ. The CDR3 is 16 amino acids. Trimming shortened V by 3 bases and J by 5 bases, and 20 bases separated the two germline ends. The CDR3 DNA is TGCGCCAGCAGCTCTTCCCCGGGGGTGAGTTCTTATGGCTACACCTTC. This sequence encodes CASSSSPGVSSYGYTF.

V usage is TRBV7-2 and J usage is TRBJ1-4; D gene unclear. The CDR3 is made up of 13 amino acids. Germline CDR1 reads SGHTA; CDR2 reads FQGNSA. V was pared by 5 bases and J by 8 bases, with 12 bases between. This chain's CDR3 is CASSDPSREKLFF. In DNA form, the CDR3 reads TGTGCCAGCAGCGACCCTTCTAGGGAAAAACTGTTTTTT.

The genes are TRBV19 and TRBJ2-5; D remains ambiguous. V was clipped by 3 bases and J by 5 bases, with 13 bases between them. Germline values: CDR1 LNHDA, CDR2 SQIVND (reference sequence). This CDR3 is 14 amino acids long. The CDR3 loop reads CASSISGLVETQYF. The CDR3 region has the DNA TGTGCCAGTAGTATCTCTGGGTTAGTGGAGACCCAGTACTTC.